This section outlines one T cell receptor beta chain sequence together with its context. The antigen is unknown. The data stem from a study of cytomegalovirus exposure and HLA in healthy donors. Study conclusions and caveats: Among the sequence variants, a highly shared cluster was likely an artifact of sequencing. Specificity for CMV antigens was confirmed in vitro for three of the CMV-associated chains. Prior analysis indicated that the majority of TCR beta V segments exhibited productivity approximately 90% or approximately 30% of the time. Accurate HLA-A and HLA-B prediction from TCR beta sequences was reported for most subjects.

PCR used 60 Vbeta primers and 13 Jbeta primers. Here immunoSEQ multiplex PCR was the method, and the copy in TCRdb shows in-frame clones only, minus some. The data contain approximately 79,000 clones, 60% to 85% of them seen just once; the ten biggest clones take up 5.5%. Germline-derived CDR1 and CDR2 are GTSNPN and SVGIG (reference sequence). After removal of 0 bases from V and 0 bases from J, the junction contained 4 bases not matched to a gene. CDR3 length: 16 residues. The material sequenced was PBMCs. This chain joins TRBV30 and TRBJ2-1, with 8 bases fitting TRBD2. The TCR comes from a male donor in good health and CMV-seropositive. As DNA, the CDR3 is TGTGCCTGGAGTGTTATAAGCGGGAGCTCCTACAATGAGCAGTTCTTC. This sequence encodes CAWSVISGSSYNEQFF.